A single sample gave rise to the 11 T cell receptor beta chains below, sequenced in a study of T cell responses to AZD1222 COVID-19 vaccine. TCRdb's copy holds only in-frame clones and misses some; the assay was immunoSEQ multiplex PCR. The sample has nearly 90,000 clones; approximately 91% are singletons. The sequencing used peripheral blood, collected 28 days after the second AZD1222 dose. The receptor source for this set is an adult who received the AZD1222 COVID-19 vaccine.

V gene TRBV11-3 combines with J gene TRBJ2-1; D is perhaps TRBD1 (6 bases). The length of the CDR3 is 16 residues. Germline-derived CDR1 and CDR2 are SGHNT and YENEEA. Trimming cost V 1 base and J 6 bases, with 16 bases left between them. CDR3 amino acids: CASSLAWQGSLNEQFF. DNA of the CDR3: TGTGCCAGCAGCTTAGCCTGGCAGGGGTCCCTCAATGAGCAGTTCTTC.

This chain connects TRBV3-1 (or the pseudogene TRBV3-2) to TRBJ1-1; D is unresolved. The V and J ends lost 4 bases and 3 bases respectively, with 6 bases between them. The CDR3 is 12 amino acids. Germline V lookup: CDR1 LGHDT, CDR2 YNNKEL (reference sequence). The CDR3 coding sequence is TGTGCCAGCAGCCTACTTCACACTGAAGCTTTCTTT. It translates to CASSLLHTEAFF.

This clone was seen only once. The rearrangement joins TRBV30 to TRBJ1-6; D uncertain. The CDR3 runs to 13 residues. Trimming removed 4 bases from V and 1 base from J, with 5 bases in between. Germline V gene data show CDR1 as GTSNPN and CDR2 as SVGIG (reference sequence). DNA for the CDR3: TGTGCCTGGAAAGGGTCCTATAATTCACCCCTCCACTTT. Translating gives CAWKGSYNSPLHF.

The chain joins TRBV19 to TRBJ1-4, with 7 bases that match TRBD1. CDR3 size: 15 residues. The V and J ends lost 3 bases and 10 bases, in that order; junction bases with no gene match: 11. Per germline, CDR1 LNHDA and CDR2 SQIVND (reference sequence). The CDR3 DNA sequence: TGTGCCAGTAGTATCACAGGGGTTGGAGCTGGAAAACTGTTTTTT. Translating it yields CASSITGVGAGKLFF.

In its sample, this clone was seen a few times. DNA of the CDR3: TGCGCCAGCAGCCGGGACTGGGGCTCCGAGCAGTACTTC. It codes for CASSRDWGSEQYF. The chain has TRBV5-1 and TRBJ2-7, with a tentative D call TRBD2 (6 bases). Germline assignment: CDR1 SGHRS and CDR2 YFSETQ. The CDR3 covers 13 residues. V dropped 4 bases and J dropped 6 bases, with 14 bases sitting between them.

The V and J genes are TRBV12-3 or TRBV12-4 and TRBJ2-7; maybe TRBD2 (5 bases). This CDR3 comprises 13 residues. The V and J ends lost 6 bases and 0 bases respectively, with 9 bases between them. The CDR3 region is CASSGLNSYEQYF. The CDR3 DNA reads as TGTGCCAGCAGCGGACTCAACTCCTACGAGCAGTACTTC.

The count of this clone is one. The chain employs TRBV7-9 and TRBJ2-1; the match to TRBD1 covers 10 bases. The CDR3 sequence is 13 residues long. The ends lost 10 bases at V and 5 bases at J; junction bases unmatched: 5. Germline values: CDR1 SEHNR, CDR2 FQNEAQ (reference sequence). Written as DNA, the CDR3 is TGTGCCACGTGGACAGGGGGAAACAATGAGCAGTTCTTC. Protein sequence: CATWTGGNNEQFF. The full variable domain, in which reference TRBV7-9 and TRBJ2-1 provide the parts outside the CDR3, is DTGVSQNPRHKITKRGQNVTFRCDPISEHNRLYWYRQTLGQGPEFLTYFQNEAQLEKSRLLSDRFSAERPKGSFSTLEIQRTEQGDSAMYLCATWTGGNNEQFFGPGTRLTVL.

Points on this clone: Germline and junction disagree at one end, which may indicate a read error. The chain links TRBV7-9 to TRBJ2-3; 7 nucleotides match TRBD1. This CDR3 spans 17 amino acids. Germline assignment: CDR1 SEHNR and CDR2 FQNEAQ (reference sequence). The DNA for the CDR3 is TGTGCCAGCAGCGTAGCCTTACAGGGGCCAAGGGTAGATACGCAGTATTTT. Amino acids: CASSVALQGPRVDTQYF.

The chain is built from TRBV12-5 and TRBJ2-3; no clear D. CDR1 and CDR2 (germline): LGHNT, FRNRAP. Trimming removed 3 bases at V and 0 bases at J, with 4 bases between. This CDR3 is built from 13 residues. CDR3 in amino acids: CASGLPSTDTQYF. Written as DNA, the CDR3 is TGTGCTAGTGGTTTACCGAGCACAGATACGCAGTATTTT. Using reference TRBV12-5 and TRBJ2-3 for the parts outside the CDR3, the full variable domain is DARVTQTPRHKVTEMGQEVTMRCQPILGHNTVFWYRQTMMQGLELLAYFRNRAPLDDSGMPKDRFSAEMPDATLATLKIQPSEPRDSAVYFCASGLPSTDTQYFGPGTRLTVL.

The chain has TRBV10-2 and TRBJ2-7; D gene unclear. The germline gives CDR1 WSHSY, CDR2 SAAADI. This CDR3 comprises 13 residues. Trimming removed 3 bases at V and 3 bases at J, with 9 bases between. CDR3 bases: TGCGCCAGCAGTGACGACGGATACTACGAGCAGTACTTC. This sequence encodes CASSDDGYYEQYF.

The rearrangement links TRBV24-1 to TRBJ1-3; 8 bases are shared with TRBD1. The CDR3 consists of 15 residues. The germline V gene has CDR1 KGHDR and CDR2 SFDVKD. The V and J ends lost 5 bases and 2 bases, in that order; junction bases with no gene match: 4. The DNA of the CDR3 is TGTGCCACCAGTGTCGTCAGGGGGCCTGGAAACACCATATATTTT. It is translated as CATSVVRGPGNTIYF.